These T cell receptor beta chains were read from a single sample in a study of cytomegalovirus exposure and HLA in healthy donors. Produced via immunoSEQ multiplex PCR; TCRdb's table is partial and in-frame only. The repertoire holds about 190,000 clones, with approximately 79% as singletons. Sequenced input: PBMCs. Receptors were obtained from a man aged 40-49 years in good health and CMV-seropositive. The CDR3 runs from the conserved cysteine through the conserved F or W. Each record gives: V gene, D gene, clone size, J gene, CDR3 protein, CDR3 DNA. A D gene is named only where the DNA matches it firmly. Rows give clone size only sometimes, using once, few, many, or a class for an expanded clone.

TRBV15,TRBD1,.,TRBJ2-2,CATSYRTGKGTGELFF,TGTGCCACCAGCTACCGGACAGGGAAAGGGACCGGGGAGCTGTTTTTT
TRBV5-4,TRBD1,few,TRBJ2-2,CASSLPPGQGTTGELFF,TGTGCCAGCAGCTTACCGCCGGGACAGGGGACCACCGGGGAGCTGTTTTTT
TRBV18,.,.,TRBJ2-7,CASSPGEAREYF,TGTGCCAGCTCACCCGGGGAGGCCCGCGAGTACTTC
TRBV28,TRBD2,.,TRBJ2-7,CASSRPSGGYEQYF,TGTGCCAGCAGCCGGCCTAGCGGGGGTTACGAGCAGTACTTC
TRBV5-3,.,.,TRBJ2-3,CARSSRRQDTDTQYF,TGTGCCAGAAGCTCCCGGAGACAGGACACAGATACGCAGTATTTT
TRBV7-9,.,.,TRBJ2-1,CASSRTRQGYDEQFF,TGTGCCAGCAGCCGGACTAGACAGGGGTATGATGAGCAGTTCTTC
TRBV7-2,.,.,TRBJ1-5,CASSASEDRRSNQPQHF,TGTGCCAGCAGCGCCTCGGAGGACAGACGTAGCAATCAGCCCCAGCATTTT
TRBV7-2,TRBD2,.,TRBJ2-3,CASSARLAVSTDTQYF,TGTGCCAGCAGCGCTCGACTAGCGGTTAGCACAGATACGCAGTATTTT
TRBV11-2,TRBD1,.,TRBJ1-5,CASSLASGGGQPQHF,TGTGCCAGCAGCTTAGCGTCAGGGGGCGGTCAGCCCCAGCATTTT
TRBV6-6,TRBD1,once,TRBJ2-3,CASSYSLTGDTDTQYF,TGTGCCAGCAGTTACTCTCTGACAGGGGACACAGATACGCAGTATTTT
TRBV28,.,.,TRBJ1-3,CASSFPTPGNTIYF,TGTGCCAGCAGTTTTCCGACTCCTGGAAACACCATATATTTT
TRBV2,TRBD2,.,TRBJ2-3,CASSGLAGGAADTQYF,TGTGCCAGCAGTGGTCTAGCGGGGGGCGCGGCAGATACGCAGTATTTT
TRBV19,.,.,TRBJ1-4,CASSIRTRTEKLFF,TGTGCCAGTAGTATCAGGACTAGAACTGAAAAACTGTTTTTT
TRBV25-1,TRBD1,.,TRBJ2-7,CASSPPDRVHEQYF,TGTGCCAGCAGTCCCCCCGACAGGGTCCACGAGCAGTACTTC
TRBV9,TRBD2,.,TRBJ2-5,CASSPFIGTSKETQYF,TGTGCCAGCAGCCCTTTCATCGGGACTAGTAAAGAGACCCAGTACTTC
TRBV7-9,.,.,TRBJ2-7,CASSDSREQYF,TGTGCCAGCAGCGATTCACGGGAGCAGTACTTC
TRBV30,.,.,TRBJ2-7,CAWSILAIGEQYF,TGTGCCTGGAGTATACTAGCAATTGGCGAGCAGTACTTC
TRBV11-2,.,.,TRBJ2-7,CASSPAGGGLYEQYF,TGTGCCAGCAGCCCGGCAGGAGGGGGCTTGTACGAGCAGTACTTC
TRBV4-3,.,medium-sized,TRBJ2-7,CASSQAWQGYEQYF,TGCGCCAGCAGCCAAGCTTGGCAGGGCTACGAGCAGTACTTC
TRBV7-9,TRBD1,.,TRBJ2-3,CASSHGTGVGTDTQYF,TGTGCCAGCAGCCACGGGACAGGGGTAGGCACAGATACGCAGTATTTT
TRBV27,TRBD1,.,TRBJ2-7,CASSPLQGYEQYF,TGTGCCAGCAGTCCCCTACAGGGGTACGAGCAGTACTTC
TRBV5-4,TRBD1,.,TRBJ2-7,CASSPQTGGLSEQYF,TGTGCCAGCAGCCCCCAGACAGGGGGCTTGAGCGAGCAGTACTTC
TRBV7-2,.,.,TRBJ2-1,CASSYNRGSNEQFF,TGTGCCAGCAGCTATAACCGGGGGTCCAATGAGCAGTTCTTC
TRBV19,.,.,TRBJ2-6,CASSIGRGPSGANVLTF,TGTGCCAGTAGTATAGGGCGGGGCCCCTCTGGGGCCAACGTCCTGACTTTC
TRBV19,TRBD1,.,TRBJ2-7,CASSGGAGGAYEQYF,TGTGCCAGTAGTGGTGGGGCAGGGGGAGCCTACGAGCAGTACTTC
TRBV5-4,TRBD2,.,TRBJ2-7,CASSFNRGGAPEQYF,TGTGCCAGCAGCTTCAATCGCGGGGGGGCCCCCGAGCAGTACTTC
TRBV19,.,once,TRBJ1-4,CASSTAQGSEKLFF,TGTGCCAGTAGTACTGCGCAGGGGAGCGAAAAACTGTTTTTT
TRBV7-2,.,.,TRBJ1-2,CASSLRRVHGYTF,TGTGCCAGCAGCTTGCGCAGGGTCCATGGCTACACCTTC
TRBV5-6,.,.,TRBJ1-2,CASSPGTRMDNYGYTF,TGTGCCAGCAGCCCCGGGACACGAATGGATAACTATGGCTACACCTTC
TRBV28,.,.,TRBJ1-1,CASIPGGENTEAFF,TGTGCCAGCATCCCGGGGGGAGAGAACACTGAAGCTTTCTTT
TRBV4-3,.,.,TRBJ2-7,CASSQAGGGAGDEQYF,TGCGCCAGCAGCCAAGCTGGAGGGGGGGCCGGCGACGAGCAGTACTTC
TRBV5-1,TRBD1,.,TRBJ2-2,CASSLAFLSGQLNTGELFF,TGCGCCAGCAGCTTGGCCTTTTTGTCGGGACAGCTGAACACCGGGGAGCTGTTTTTT
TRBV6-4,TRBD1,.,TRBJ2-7,CATKRGQGEF,TGTGCCACCAAACGGGGACAGGGGGAATTC
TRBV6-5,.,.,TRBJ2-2,CASRQDYPGELFF,TGTGCCAGCAGACAGGACTACCCCGGGGAGCTGTTTTTT
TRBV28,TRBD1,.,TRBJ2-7,CASSKGQSYEQYF,TGTGCCAGCAGTAAGGGACAGTCCTACGAGCAGTACTTC
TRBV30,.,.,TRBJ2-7,CAWSVPDSPAEQYF,TGTGCCTGGAGTGTACCCGACTCCCCGGCTGAGCAGTACTTC
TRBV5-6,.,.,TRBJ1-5,CASSSSGGLGQPQHF,TGTGCCAGCAGCTCTTCGGGGGGGCTGGGACAGCCCCAGCATTTT
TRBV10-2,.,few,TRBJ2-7,CASSESIGPTPLEQYF,TGCGCCAGCAGTGAGTCGATTGGGCCAACCCCTCTCGAGCAGTACTTC
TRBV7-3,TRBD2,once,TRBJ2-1,CASSSGTSGGPNNEQFF,TGTGCCAGCAGCTCCGGGACTAGCGGGGGCCCAAACAATGAGCAGTTCTTC
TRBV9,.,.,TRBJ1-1,CASSVSTNPRTEAFF,TGTGCCAGCAGCGTATCCACCAACCCGAGAACTGAAGCTTTCTTT
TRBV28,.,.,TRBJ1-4,CASRQAGGEEKLFF,TGTGCCAGCCGCCAGGCGGGGGGCGAGGAAAAACTGTTTTTT
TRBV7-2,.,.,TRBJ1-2,CASSQRRSLEDGYTF,TGTGCCAGCAGCCAAAGACGGAGCCTCGAGGATGGCTACACCTTC
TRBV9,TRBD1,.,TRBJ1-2,CASSVAGQGSGYTF,TGTGCCAGCAGCGTAGCGGGACAGGGATCTGGCTACACCTTC
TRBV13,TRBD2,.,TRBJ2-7,CASSPTSGGEQYF,TGTGCCAGCAGCCCGACAAGCGGGGGCGAGCAGTACTTC
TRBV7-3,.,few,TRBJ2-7,CASSLTQNYEQYF,TGTGCCAGCAGCCTGACTCAGAACTACGAGCAGTACTTC
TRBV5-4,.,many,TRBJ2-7,CASSLLETGSYEQYF,TGTGCCAGCAGCTTGTTAGAGACAGGCTCCTACGAGCAGTACTTC
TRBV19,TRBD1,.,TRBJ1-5,CASSMVTGGSQPQHF,TGTGCCAGTAGTATGGTAACAGGGGGCAGTCAGCCCCAGCATTTT
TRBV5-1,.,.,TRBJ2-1,CASSVDAPYNEQFF,TGCGCCAGCAGCGTGGACGCGCCCTACAATGAGCAGTTCTTC
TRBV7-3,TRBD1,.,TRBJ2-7,CASSFGTGAYEQYF,TGTGCCAGCAGCTTCGGGACAGGGGCCTACGAGCAGTACTTC
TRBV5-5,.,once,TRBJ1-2,CASSLADSFLYGYTF,TGTGCCAGCAGCTTGGCCGACAGTTTCCTCTATGGCTACACCTTC
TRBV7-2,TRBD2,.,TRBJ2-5,CASSLAGASGRKETQYF,TGTGCCAGCAGCTTAGCGGGGGCTAGCGGGAGAAAAGAGACCCAGTACTTC
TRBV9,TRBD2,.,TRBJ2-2,CASSVYPSGNTGELFF,TGTGCCAGCAGCGTATACCCTAGCGGAAACACCGGGGAGCTGTTTTTT